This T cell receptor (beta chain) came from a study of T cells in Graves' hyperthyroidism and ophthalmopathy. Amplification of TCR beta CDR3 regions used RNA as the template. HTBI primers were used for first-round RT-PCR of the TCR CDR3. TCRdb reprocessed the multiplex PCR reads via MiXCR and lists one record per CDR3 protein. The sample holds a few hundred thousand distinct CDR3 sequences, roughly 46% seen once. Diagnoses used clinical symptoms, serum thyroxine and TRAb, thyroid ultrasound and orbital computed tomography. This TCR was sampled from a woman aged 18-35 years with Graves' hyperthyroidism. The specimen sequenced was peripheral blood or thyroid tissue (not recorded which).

The CDR3 protein is CSARRGSGYTEAFF. In DNA, the CDR3 is TGCAGTGCTAGACGGGGATCAGGGTACACTGAAGCTTTCTTT. V usage is TRBV20-1 and J usage is TRBJ1-1; possible D gene TRBD1, 5 bases. CDR3 size: 14 residues. Deletions cut 2 bases from V and 3 bases from J, with 13 bases between. Per germline, CDR1 DFQATT and CDR2 SNEGSKA (reference sequence).